Sequencing of this T cell receptor beta chain was carried out in a study of CD8 T cells in Susac syndrome (dated by TCRdb to about 2019). Context from the whole study: Whether CD8+ T cell activation and differentiation in Susac syndrome was antigen driven was tested using repertoire sequencing. The study compared CD8+ T cell repertoire clonality among 12 healthy donors, roughly 14 Susac syndrome patients and roughly 16 multiple sclerosis patients. The paper's findings and limits, for the study overall: The number of individuals in the TCR sequencing and HLA analysis was recognized as being relatively small.

The CDR3 spans 15 residues, from the cysteine through the phenylalanine. Only CDR3 DNA remains: 45 bases, in frame from the first base. V is pruned by 4 bases and J by 5 bases, leaving 3 bases of the junction without a gene match. The germline V gene sets CDR1 to LGHNA and CDR2 to YSLEER. RNA was extracted using the RNeasy kit, and roughly 0.5 to 1 microgram was reverse transcribed with random hexamers. The immunoSEQ multiplex PCR assay, covering 54 Vbeta and 13 Jbeta segments, was used to amplify TCR beta CDR3 regions. To correct PCR amplification bias, a synthetic template baseline was used for both primer optimization and computational correction. Concerning the study's data processing: Reads were assigned to V, D and J genes according to IMGT and analyzed in immunoSEQ Analyzer, with only productive sequences retained. Clonality was computed as one minus Shannon entropy normalized by log2 of the number of productive unique sequences. For each patient and control, public and private clones were evaluated within the 100 most prevalent clones. Clones were defined as Susac-specific if absent from the healthy and MS cohorts, from more than 900 published viral clones and from other ImmuneACCESS disease sequences. TCRdb reprocessing: public reads trimmed at Q25 with fastp, clones called with MiXCR, in-frame beta chains kept. Rows merge per CDR3 protein into single entries with the most common DNA and genes. V and J calls and clone size were set by TCRdb, not the authors. This sample lists about 120,000 distinct CDR3 sequences; around 93% were detected once. Of the sample, roughly 0.12% is held by the ten largest clones.

Peripheral blood CD8+ and CD4+ T cells from healthy donors, Susac syndrome patients and multiple sclerosis patients were profiled by high-throughput TCR beta sequencing. The healthy donors served as controls matched for age and sex. CD8+ TEMRA cells were enriched by FACS, while bulk CD8+ and CD4+ T cells were purified by magnetic negative isolation. Blood was drawn into EDTA tubes, processed within 24 hours, and PBMCs were isolated by density gradient centrifugation. PBMCs intended for TCR sequencing were cryopreserved in liquid nitrogen and were subsequently thawed in a 37 degrees C water bath. The sorted or isolated CD4+, CD8+ and CD8+ TEMRA cells had a purity of 90% or higher. Note on this clonotype: This clone's antigen is unknown. No base quality values were provided; no much bigger clone lies one nucleotide off.

Sequenced sample: CD8+ T cells from PBMCs. The receptor comes from a human donor in good health. The sequence joins TRBV4-3 to TRBJ2-1; 12 bases in the junction line up with TRBD2. This receptor has the CDR3 CASSPRTSGNNEQFF. Read as DNA, the sequence is TGCGCCAGCAGCCCGCGGACTAGCGGGAACAATGAGCAGTTCTTC.